This T cell receptor beta chain appears in the sequencing data of a study of T cell repertoires in cytomegalovirus infection (dated by TCRdb to between 2018 and 2020). With regard to the full study: The HLA type of each donor mattered for the analysis, because public TCR beta signatures pointed to carriage of CMV infection along with the matching HLA type.

In this sample, this clonotype turned up a few times. Its antigen is unknown. The sample holds no much larger clone one base away, and base qualities are not on file. Sequencing took place on an Illumina HiSeq 1500. TCRdb handled the public reads itself, with Q25 trimming in fastp and clone calling in MiXCR, and kept productive beta chains. Merged by CDR3 protein, the rows form single entries marked with the most common genes and DNA. This sample has 200,000 or so distinct CDR3 sequences in its table, and 15% to 20% of those were observed once. The ten biggest clones cover under 3.5% of the sample. General study outcomes and caveats: The ex vivo response was dominated by HLA-C-restricted CMV-specific TCR beta clonotypes, which also provided the single most frequent clonotype in two of eight donors. Cumulative frequency of public TCR beta family members discriminated carriers of CMV infection plus the relevant HLA type in this cohort and an independent approximately 340-donor cohort.

CDR1 MNHEY and CDR2 SVGAGI are derived from the germline V gene. There are 15 amino acids in the CDR3, from cysteine to phenylalanine inclusive. Only the CDR3 region is kept as DNA, spanning 45 bases read in frame from base 1. V and J lose 0 bases and 4 bases, and a span of 12 bases separates them. Source material: PBMCs. Recombination linked TRBV6-5 to TRBJ1-1; TRBD1 might be the D gene, on 6 matching bases. The origin of this receptor is a human donor in good health (CMV status not recorded). Some clones in this sample may be carry-over from other donors' samples. The sequenced DNA is TGTGCCAGCAGTTACTCGATTACAGGGTCCACTGAAGCTTTCTTT. It codes for CASSYSITGSTEAFF.